The next 30 T cell receptor beta chains were all read from a single sample in a study of technical replicates of blood from a handful of donors (dated by TCRdb to the late 2010s). The library was produced with the immunoSEQ multiplex PCR assay. TCRdb mirrors the immuneACCESS table, restricted to in-frame sequences. Some clones are absent from its copies; in checked studies, under half trace to an unresolved V gene, and the reason for the others is unknown. In all, the sample holds approximately 13,000 clones, and about 86% of those were seen once. The biggest ten clones account for 9.5% to 12% of the sample. Specimen: PBMCs. These receptors were taken from a human donor in good health.

The rearrangement uses TRBV10-3 and TRBJ2-2, with a possible D match to TRBD1 (5 bases). Trimming cost V 4 bases and J 0 bases, with 6 bases left between them. The CDR3 extends over 14 amino acids. Germline CDR1 and CDR2: ENHRY and SYGVKD. CDR3 sequence reads: CAISGQTNTGELFF. The CDR3 nucleotides are TGTGCCATCAGTGGACAGACGAACACCGGGGAGCTGTTTTTT.

CDR3 protein: CASSPDRSEKLFF. CDR3 coding DNA: TGTGCCAGCTCACCGGACAGAAGTGAAAAACTGTTTTTT. The rearrangement links TRBV18 to TRBJ1-4; D perhaps matches TRBD1 (6 bases). The CDR3 covers 13 residues. Between the trimmed V and J ends, which lost 3 bases and 7 bases, there was a span of 9 bases. The V gene's germline CDR1 is KGHSH and CDR2 LQKENI.

The V call is TRBV19, the J call TRBJ1-5; maybe TRBD1 (5 bases). This CDR3 is built from 14 residues. V was cut by 3 bases and J by 3 bases, with 9 bases left in between. From germline, CDR1 is LNHDA and CDR2 SQIVND (reference sequence). CDR3 sequence: CASSMGGTNQPQHF. Here the CDR3 DNA reads TGTGCCAGTAGTATGGGCGGGACCAATCAGCCCCAGCATTTT. Variable domain in full (rest from reference TRBV19 and TRBJ1-5): DGGITQSPKYLFRKEGQNVTLSCEQNLNHDAMYWYRQDPGQGLRLIYYSQIVNDFQKGDIAEGYSVSREKKESFPLTVTSAQKNPTAFYLCASSMGGTNQPQHFGDGTRLSIL.

The CDR3 sequence: CASSRDRGQNEQYF. The CDR3 DNA reads as TGTGCCAGCAGTCGGGACAGGGGGCAGAACGAGCAGTACTTC. The rearrangement joins TRBV6-5 to TRBJ2-7; TRBD1 agrees at 12 bases. CDR1 and CDR2 (germline): MNHEY, SVGAGI. The CDR3 extends over 14 amino acids. The J segment lost 5 bases and the V segment lost 5 bases, leaving 4 bases of the junction unmatched.

The genes are TRBV7-7 and TRBJ2-5; 7 nucleotides align to TRBD2. The J segment lost 5 bases and the V segment lost 0 bases, leaving 0 bases of the junction unmatched. The CDR3 is made up of 13 amino acids. Per germline, CDR1 SSHAT and CDR2 FNYEAQ (reference sequence). This CDR3 is CASSLAGGETQYF. As DNA, the CDR3 is TGTGCCAGCAGCTTAGCGGGAGGGGAGACCCAGTACTTC.

V gene TRBV7-2 combines with J gene TRBJ1-1, with a weak D call TRBD1 (6 bases). The germline V gene encodes CDR1 SGHTA and CDR2 FQGNSA. Trimming cost V 8 bases and J 1 base, with 11 bases left between them. This CDR3 is built from 13 residues. As DNA, the CDR3 is TGTGCCAGCCAAACAGGGAGGAACACTGAAGCTTTCTTT. The encoded protein is CASQTGRNTEAFF.

The sample holds a few counts of this clone. The CDR3 coding sequence is TGTGCCAGCAGTTTAGGGTTACTTAGCGTATCCTACGAGCAGTACTTC. Translation: CASSLGLLSVSYEQYF. V and J are TRBV28 and TRBJ2-7, with D possibly matching TRBD2 (5 bases). This CDR3 contains 16 residues. Trimming stripped 2 bases from V and 1 base from J, with 15 bases between. Germline CDR1 MDHEN, CDR2 SYDVKM.

This clone was detected once. This chain links TRBV6-1 with TRBJ1-4; possibly TRBD1 for D (5 bases). The germline V gene has CDR1 MNHNS and CDR2 SASEGT. Deletions cut 0 bases from V and 8 bases from J, with 19 bases between. The CDR3 contains 17 residues. CDR3 in amino acids: CASSEARGVGPTEKLFF. The CDR3 nucleotides read TGTGCCAGCAGTGAAGCGCGGGGTGTGGGGCCAACGGAAAAACTGTTTTTT.

The CDR3 DNA is TGTGCCATCGGGCTACCGCCGACCGGGACTAGCGTTAGCAGGGAGCAGTTCTTC. It codes for CAIGLPPTGTSVSREQFF. The gene calls are TRBV10-3 and TRBJ2-1, with TRBD2 identical over 10 bases. The CDR3 has 18 amino acids. Unmatched junction bases numbered 23, after V lost 8 bases and J lost 10 bases. The germline gives CDR1 ENHRY, CDR2 SYGVKD.

The chain links TRBV6-5 to TRBJ2-3; 8 positions match TRBD1. The ends lost 6 bases at V and 5 bases at J; junction bases unmatched: 10. CDR3 size: 15 residues. The germline V gene has CDR1 MNHEY and CDR2 SVGAGI. The DNA of the CDR3 is TGTGCCAGCAGCACTGACAGGGGAGTAGGAGATACGCAGTATTTT. This sequence encodes CASSTDRGVGDTQYF.

The genes are TRBV6-5 and TRBJ1-4; D possibly corresponds to TRBD1 (5 bases). The ends were cut back, 2 bases at V and 7 bases at J, with 11 bases in the middle. Germline V gene lookup returns CDR1 MNHEY and CDR2 SVGAGI. The CDR3 runs 14 residues. The CDR3 sequence: CASSYMSDSEKLFF. The CDR3 coding sequence is TGTGCCAGCAGTTACATGTCTGACAGTGAAAAACTGTTTTTT.

This chain connects TRBV7-9 to TRBJ1-3, with D possibly matching TRBD1 (5 bases). Germline CDR1 reads SEHNR; CDR2 reads FQNEAQ (reference sequence). The CDR3 consists of 16 residues. The V and J ends lost 3 bases and 0 bases respectively, with 12 bases between them. CDR3 bases: TGTGCCAGCAGCTTGCTGACAGAATCCTCTGGAAACACCATATATTTT. Residues: CASSLLTESSGNTIYF.

The chain carries TRBV5-1 and TRBJ2-1, with D perhaps matching TRBD2 (6 bases). The ends were cut back, 4 bases at V and 4 bases at J, with 12 bases in the middle. Germline V gene sequence: CDR1 SGHRS, CDR2 YFSETQ. The CDR3 spans 14 residues. The CDR3 region is CASSLPGTYNEQFF. The CDR3 DNA follows: TGCGCCAGCAGCCTCCCCGGGACTTACAATGAGCAGTTCTTC.

The chain recombines TRBV2 with TRBJ1-4; 10 positions match TRBD1. This CDR3 contains 17 residues. Germline V gene lookup returns CDR1 SNHLY and CDR2 FYNNEI. Germline trimming cut 6 bases from V and 0 bases from J; bases unmatched to any gene: 7. The CDR3 protein is CASRRTGGSATNEKLFF. The CDR3, as DNA: TGTGCCAGCAGGAGGACAGGGGGGTCCGCAACTAATGAAAAACTGTTTTTT.

The chain is built from TRBV6-5 and TRBJ2-4; a weak D match, TRBD2 (7 bases). V lost 6 bases, J lost 5 bases, and 8 bases lay in between. Germline V gives CDR1 MNHEY, CDR2 SVGAGI. The CDR3 runs to 12 residues. In nucleotides, the CDR3 is TGTGCCAGCAGGGGGGGGCAAAACATTCAGTACTTC. Translated: CASRGGQNIQYF.

V and J are TRBV18 and TRBJ2-2; 14 positions agree with TRBD2. CDR1 is KGHSH, CDR2 LQKENI, per germline. The CDR3 is 19 amino acids. With V trimmed by 1 base and J by 4 bases, 8 bases remained unmatched. The CDR3, as DNA: TGTGCCAGCTCACCACGAGAAGGACTAGCGGGAGGTGGCACCGGGGAGCTGTTTTTT. Amino acid sequence: CASSPREGLAGGGTGELFF.

The chain combines TRBV15 with TRBJ2-5; 8 bases are a match to TRBD1. The trim removed 0 bases at V and 0 bases at J, leaving 12 bases unmatched. The CDR3 is 19 residues long. Germline values: CDR1 LNHNV, CDR2 YYDKDF (reference sequence). The CDR3 here is CATSRERSGGTGYQETQYF. CDR3 nucleotide sequence: TGTGCCACCAGCAGAGAACGTTCAGGCGGGACAGGCTACCAAGAGACCCAGTACTTC.

The chain employs TRBV5-6 and TRBJ2-2; D gene ambiguous. From germline, CDR1 is SGHDT and CDR2 YYEEEE. The CDR3 is 13 amino acids. Trimming cost V 2 bases and J 5 bases, with 7 bases left between them. CDR3 loop: CASSFGWTGELFF. The CDR3 DNA follows: TGTGCCAGCAGCTTCGGGTGGACCGGGGAGCTGTTTTTT.

The genes are TRBV19 and TRBJ2-7, with a possible D match to TRBD2 (6 bases). CDR1 and CDR2 from the germline V gene are LNHDA and SQIVND (reference sequence). V lost 1 base to trimming and J lost 3 bases, with 10 bases between them. This CDR3 is built from 14 residues. The CDR3 DNA reads as TGTGCCAGTAGTATAGCGGGAGCAGACTACGAGCAGTACTTC. The encoded protein is CASSIAGADYEQYF.

The gene calls are TRBV19 and TRBJ2-1, with TRBD2 matching 10 bases. V was clipped by 11 bases and J by 7 bases; unmatched bases: 14. Germline V gene sequence: CDR1 LNHDA, CDR2 SQIVND (reference sequence). This CDR3 has 15 residues. As DNA, the CDR3 is TGTGCCTCTCGCGAGGGGGCTAGCGGGAGTAATGAGCAGTTCTTC. It is translated as CASREGASGSNEQFF.

This clone was counted once. The chain combines TRBV9 with TRBJ2-7, with D tentatively TRBD2 (7 bases). The length of the CDR3 is 13 residues. Trimming pared 4 bases from V and 5 bases from J, leaving 13 bases between. CDR1 and CDR2 (germline): SGDLS, YYNGEE. CDR3 coding DNA: TGTGCCAGCAGCCCCAGGGGAGGGGACGAGCAGTACTTC. Protein product: CASSPRGGDEQYF. Complete variable domain (other parts from reference TRBV9 and TRBJ2-7): DSGVTQTPKHLITATGQRVTLRCSPRSGDLSVYWYQQSLDQGLQFLIQYYNGEERAKGNILERFSAQQFPDLHSELNLSSLELGDSALYFCASSPRGGDEQYFGPGTRLTVT.

The genes are TRBV27 and TRBJ2-1, with 13 positions matching TRBD2. This CDR3 is built from 16 residues. The junction had 7 bases not matched to a gene; V was cut back by 7 bases and J by 4 bases. The germline V gene encodes CDR1 MNHEY and CDR2 SMNVEV (reference sequence). CDR3 amino acids: CASNNKGLAGYNEQFF. The CDR3 DNA sequence: TGTGCCAGCAATAATAAGGGACTAGCGGGGTACAATGAGCAGTTCTTC.

The CDR3: CASSFGEMNTGELFF. CDR3 sequence (DNA): TGTGCCAGCAGCTTTGGGGAGATGAACACCGGGGAGCTGTTTTTT. The J gene is TRBJ2-2, the V gene TRBV7-6, with a possible D match to TRBD2 (5 bases). The CDR3 runs to 15 residues. The V gene lost 3 bases and the J gene lost 1 base, with 9 bases spanning the gap. Germline V gene lookup returns CDR1 SGHVS and CDR2 FNYEAQ.

This sequence joins TRBV11-3 and TRBJ2-2; 8 bases line up with TRBD1. Germline lookup yields CDR1 SGHNT and CDR2 YENEEA. V was pared by 5 bases and J by 2 bases, with 10 bases of the junction left unmatched. CDR3 length equals 17 residues. CDR3 in amino acids: CASSPGQGSGNTGELFF. CDR3 DNA sequence: TGTGCCAGCAGCCCCGGACAGGGTTCGGGCAACACCGGGGAGCTGTTTTTT.

This clone turned up a few times. The V gene is TRBV2, the J gene TRBJ2-7; D gene uncertain. The germline V gene has CDR1 SNHLY and CDR2 FYNNEI. This CDR3 spans 14 amino acids. Trimming took off 7 bases at V and 0 bases at J, with 13 bases between the two ends. The CDR3 DNA is TGTGCCAGCAATGTCGACTCAGCCTCCTACGAGCAGTACTTC. This gives the protein CASNVDSASYEQYF.

The chain employs TRBV30 and TRBJ1-1; no definite D call. Germline CDR1 and CDR2: GTSNPN and SVGIG (reference sequence). V was trimmed by 1 base and J by 0 bases, leaving 12 bases between them. The length of the CDR3 is 15 residues. CDR3: CAWSASRTLNTEAFF. CDR3 DNA sequence: TGTGCCTGGAGTGCGAGCCGAACTTTGAACACTGAAGCTTTCTTT.

The chain carries TRBV6-6 and TRBJ2-4; D remains ambiguous. Germline assignment: CDR1 MNHNY and CDR2 SVGAGI (reference sequence). CDR3 size: 13 residues. Between the trimmed V and J ends, which lost 2 bases and 11 bases, there was a span of 13 bases. CDR3: CASSYERQQVQYF. For the CDR3, the DNA is TGTGCCAGCAGTTACGAGAGGCAACAAGTTCAGTACTTC.

The chain combines TRBV7-9 with TRBJ2-1; TRBD2 might be the D (6 bases). Trimming took off 2 bases at V and 8 bases at J, with 16 bases between the two ends. Germline CDR1 and CDR2: SEHNR and FQNEAQ (reference sequence). The CDR3 is 15 amino acids. The CDR3 bases are TGTGCCAGCAGCTTAAACGGAGGGAGGATGTATGAGCAGTTCTTC. Translation gives CASSLNGGRMYEQFF.

This chain connects TRBV5-6 to TRBJ2-2; possibly TRBD2 for D (6 bases). V lost 4 bases to trimming and J lost 1 base, with 11 bases between them. Germline V lookup: CDR1 SGHDT, CDR2 YYEEEE. This CDR3 has 15 amino acids. The CDR3 reads CASSPGTQNTGELFF. CDR3 in DNA: TGTGCCAGCAGCCCCGGGACTCAGAACACCGGGGAGCTGTTTTTT. The complete variable domain, with remaining parts taken from reference TRBV5-6 and TRBJ2-2, reads DAGVTQSPTHLIKTRGQQVTLRCSPKSGHDTVSWYQQALGQGPQFIFQYYEEEERQRGNFPDRFSGHQFPNYSSELNVNALLLGDSALYLCASSPGTQNTGELFFGEGSRLTVL.

The chain uses TRBV6-5 and TRBJ2-2; possibly TRBD2 for D (6 bases). The germline V and J ends were trimmed by 5 bases and 5 bases, with 15 bases remaining between them. Germline V gives CDR1 MNHEY, CDR2 SVGAGI. There are 15 residues in the CDR3. CDR3 amino acids: CASSLSGHGTGELFF. CDR3 sequence (DNA): TGTGCCAGCAGTCTTAGCGGCCATGGGACCGGGGAGCTGTTTTTT.